This T cell receptor beta chain derives from a study of vaccination effects on CD4 cells after COVID-19. Comment on this clone: Its matching antigen is unknown.

Germline CDR1 and CDR2: SGHTS and YDEGEE. This CDR3 region has 14 residues. Deletions cut 0 bases from V and 4 bases from J, with 11 bases between. Assay used: immunoSEQ multiplex PCR; TCRdb lists only in-frame clones, some missing. The table lists 30,000 to 40,000 clones, approximately 72% of them singletons, with about 12% in the top ten. Pools of viral peptides were used by the ViraFEST assay to expand antigen-specific CD4+ T cells ahead of sequencing. After roughly eleven days in culture, the CD4+ T cells were isolated. Participants completed two doses of the BNT162b2 or mRNA-1273 vaccine. In the vaccine recipients, nucleocapsid antibodies were negative and there was no prior SARS-CoV-2 infection. For each well, 1.9 million or so PBMC were cultured with about 10 IU/ml IL-2 and roughly 9.2 ug/ml peptides.

The TCR was taken from a human donor who received a COVID-19 vaccine. The V call is TRBV5-8, the J call TRBJ2-7, with D hard to call. Source: CD4+ T cells from PBMCs cultured with HCoV-229E spike peptides, taken after COVID-19 vaccination. Written as DNA, the CDR3 is TGTGCCAGCAGCTTGGCTCGGACCCTTTACGAGCAGTACTTC. Residues: CASSLARTLYEQYF.